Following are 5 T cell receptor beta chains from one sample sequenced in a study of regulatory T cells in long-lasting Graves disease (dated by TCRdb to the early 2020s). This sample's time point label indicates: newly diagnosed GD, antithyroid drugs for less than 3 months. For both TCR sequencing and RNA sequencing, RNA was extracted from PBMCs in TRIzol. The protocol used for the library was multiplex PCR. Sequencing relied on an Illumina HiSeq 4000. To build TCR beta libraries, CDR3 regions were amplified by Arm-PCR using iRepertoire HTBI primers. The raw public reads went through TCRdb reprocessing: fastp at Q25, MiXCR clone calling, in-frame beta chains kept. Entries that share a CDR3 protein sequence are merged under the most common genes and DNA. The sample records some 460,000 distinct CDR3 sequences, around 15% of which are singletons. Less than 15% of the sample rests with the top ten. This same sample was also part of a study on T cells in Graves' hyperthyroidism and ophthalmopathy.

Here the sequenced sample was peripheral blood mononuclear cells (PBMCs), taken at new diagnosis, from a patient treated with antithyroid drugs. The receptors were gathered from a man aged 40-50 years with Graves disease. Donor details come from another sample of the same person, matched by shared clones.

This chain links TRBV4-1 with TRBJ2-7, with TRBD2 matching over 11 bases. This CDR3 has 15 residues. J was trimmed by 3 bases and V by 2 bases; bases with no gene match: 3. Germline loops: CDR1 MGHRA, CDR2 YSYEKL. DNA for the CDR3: TGCGCCAGCAGCCAACGGACTAGCGGGTTCTACGAGCAGTACTTC. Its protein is CASSQRTSGFYEQYF.

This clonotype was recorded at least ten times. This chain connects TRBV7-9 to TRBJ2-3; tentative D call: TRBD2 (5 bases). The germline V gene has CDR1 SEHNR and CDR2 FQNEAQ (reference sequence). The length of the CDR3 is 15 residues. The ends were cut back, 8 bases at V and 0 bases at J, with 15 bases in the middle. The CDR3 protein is CASAPPGMSTDTQYF. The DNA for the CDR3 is TGTGCCAGCGCTCCTCCGGGGATGAGCACAGATACGCAGTATTTT. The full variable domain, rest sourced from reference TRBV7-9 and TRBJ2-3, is DTGVSQNPRHKITKRGQNVTFRCDPISEHNRLYWYRQTLGQGPEFLTYFQNEAQLEKSRLLSDRFSAERPKGSFSTLEIQRTEQGDSAMYLCASAPPGMSTDTQYFGPGTRLTVL.

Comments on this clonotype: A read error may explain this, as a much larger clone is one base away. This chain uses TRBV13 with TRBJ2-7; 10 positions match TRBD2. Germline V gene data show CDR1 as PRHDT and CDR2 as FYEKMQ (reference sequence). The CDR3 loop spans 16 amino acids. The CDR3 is CANSLAQREGTGEQYF. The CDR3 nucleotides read TGTGCCAACAGCTTAGCCCAGCGGGAGGGAACTGGCGAGCAGTACTTC.

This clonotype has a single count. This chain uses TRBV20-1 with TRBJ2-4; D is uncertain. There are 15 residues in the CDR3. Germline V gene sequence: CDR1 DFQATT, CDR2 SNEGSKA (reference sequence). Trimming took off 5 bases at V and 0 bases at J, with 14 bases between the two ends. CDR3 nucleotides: TGCAGTGCTCCGAGGTCAGCTACAGCCAAAAACATTCAGTACTTC. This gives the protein CSAPRSATAKNIQYF.

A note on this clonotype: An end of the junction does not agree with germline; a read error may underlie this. CDR3 nucleotides: TGTGCCAACAGCCCTCCCACTAGGCCGAATGAGCAGTTCTTC. Translated, it gives CANSPPTRPNEQFF. The chain recombines TRBV7-8 with TRBJ2-1; possible D gene TRBD2, 5 bases. Germline CDR1 SGHVS, CDR2 FQNEAQ. This CDR3 is 14 amino acids long.